The clone carrying this TCR beta chain has more than one count but fewer than ten. In the original processing: Counts of nucleated cells, estimated from reference gene primer amplification, were obtained. Sequencing used immunoSEQ multiplex PCR; TCRdb keeps in-frame clones, though not all of them. Clone size and V and J calls were adopted from that table, with D and trimming inferred from the DNA. The profile shows tens of thousands of clones, about 87% of them singletons. This sample was taken from a study of blood T cell repertoires in COVID-19. Study summary: Researchers got acute and convalescent COVID-19 samples from the United States, Italy and Spain. PBMCs, B-cell-depleted T cells, or T cells were the source of the cDNA or gDNA that made up the material.

The length of the CDR3 is 14 residues. The germline V and J ends were trimmed by 0 bases and 0 bases, with 4 bases remaining between them. Germline V gene data show CDR1 as SGHRS and CDR2 as YFSETQ. The V call is TRBV5-1, the J call TRBJ1-3; D unresolved. The sequence came from a woman aged 80 or older with active COVID-19. Sequencing used peripheral blood. CDR3 protein: CASSLDGSGNTIYF. The CDR3 DNA reads TGCGCCAGCAGCTTGGACGGCTCTGGAAACACCATATATTTT. Together with reference TRBV5-1 and TRBJ1-3, the CDR3 gives the full variable domain: KAGVTQTPRYLIKTRGQQVTLSCSPISGHRSVSWYQQTPGQGLQFLFEYFSETQRNKGNFPGRFSGRQFSNSRSEMNVSTLELGDSALYLCASSLDGSGNTIYFGEGSWLTVV.